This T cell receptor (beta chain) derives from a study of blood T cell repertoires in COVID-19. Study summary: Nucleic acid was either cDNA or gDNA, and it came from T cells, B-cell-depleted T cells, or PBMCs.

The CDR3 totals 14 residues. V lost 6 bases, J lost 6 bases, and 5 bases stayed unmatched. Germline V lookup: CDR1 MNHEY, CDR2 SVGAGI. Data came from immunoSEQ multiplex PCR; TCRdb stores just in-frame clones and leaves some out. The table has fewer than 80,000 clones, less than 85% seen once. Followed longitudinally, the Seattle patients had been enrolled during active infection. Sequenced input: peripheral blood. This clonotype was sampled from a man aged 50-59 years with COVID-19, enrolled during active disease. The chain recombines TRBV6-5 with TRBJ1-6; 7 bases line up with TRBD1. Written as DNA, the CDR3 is TGTGCCAGCAGGCGGGGACAGAGTAATTCACCCCTCCACTTT. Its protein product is CASRRGQSNSPLHF.